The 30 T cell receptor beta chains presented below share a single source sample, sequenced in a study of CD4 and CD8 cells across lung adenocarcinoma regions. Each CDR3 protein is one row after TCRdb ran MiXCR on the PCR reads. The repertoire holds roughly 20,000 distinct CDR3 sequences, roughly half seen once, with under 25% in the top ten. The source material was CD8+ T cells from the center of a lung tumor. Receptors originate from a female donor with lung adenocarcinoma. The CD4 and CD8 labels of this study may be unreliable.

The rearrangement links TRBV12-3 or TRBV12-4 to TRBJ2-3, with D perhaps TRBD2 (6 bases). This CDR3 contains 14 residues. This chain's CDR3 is CARIGGPVQDTQYF. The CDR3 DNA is TGTGCGAGGATCGGGGGTCCCGTCCAAGATACGCAGTATTTT.

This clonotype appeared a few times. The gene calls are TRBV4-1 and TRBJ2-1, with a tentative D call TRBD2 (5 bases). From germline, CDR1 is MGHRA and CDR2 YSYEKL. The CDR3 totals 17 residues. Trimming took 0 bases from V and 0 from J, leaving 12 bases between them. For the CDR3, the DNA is TGCGCCAGCAGCCAAGATCGACTACGGAGCTCCTACAATGAGCAGTTCTTC. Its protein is CASSQDRLRSSYNEQFF.

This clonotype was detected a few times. The CDR3 region has the DNA TGTGCCAGCAGCTTCTTTGGGGCTCCAGGGGAGCAGTTCTTC. This sequence encodes CASSFFGAPGEQFF. The chain uses TRBV7-2 and TRBJ2-1, with D possibly being TRBD1 (5 bases). The V end was cut by 3 bases, the J end by 10 bases, with 16 bases between. Germline CDR1 and CDR2: SGHTA and FQGNSA. CDR3 length: 14 amino acids.

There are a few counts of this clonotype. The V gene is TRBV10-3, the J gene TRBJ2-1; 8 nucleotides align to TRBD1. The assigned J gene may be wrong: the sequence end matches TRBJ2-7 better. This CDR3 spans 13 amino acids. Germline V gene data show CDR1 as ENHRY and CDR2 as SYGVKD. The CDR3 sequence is CAISEGQGGEQYF. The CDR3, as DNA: TGTGCCATCAGTGAAGGACAGGGTGGGGAGCAGTACTTC.

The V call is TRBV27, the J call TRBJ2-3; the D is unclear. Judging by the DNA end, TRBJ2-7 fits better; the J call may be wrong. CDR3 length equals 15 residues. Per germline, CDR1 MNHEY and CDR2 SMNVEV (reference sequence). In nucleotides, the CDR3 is TGTGCCAGCAGTTTGTGGGTCAGAGCCCCAGATACGCAGTACTTC. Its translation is CASSLWVRAPDTQYF.

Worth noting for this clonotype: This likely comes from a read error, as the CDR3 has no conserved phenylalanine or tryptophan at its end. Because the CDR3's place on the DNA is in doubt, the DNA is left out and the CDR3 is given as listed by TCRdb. CDR3 sequence reads: CRDAVSPC. The chain combines TRBV12-5 with TRBJ2-1. From germline, CDR1 is LGHNT and CDR2 FRNRAP. From its first to its last residue, the CDR3 has 8 amino acids.

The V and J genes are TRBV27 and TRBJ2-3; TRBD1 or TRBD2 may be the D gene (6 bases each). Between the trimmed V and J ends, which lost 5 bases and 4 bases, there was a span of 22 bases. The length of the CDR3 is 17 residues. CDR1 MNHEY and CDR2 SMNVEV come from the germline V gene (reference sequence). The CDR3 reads CASSAGLGGSAPDTQYF. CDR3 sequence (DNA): TGTGCCAGCAGTGCGGGACTTGGGGGCAGCGCCCCAGATACGCAGTATTTT.

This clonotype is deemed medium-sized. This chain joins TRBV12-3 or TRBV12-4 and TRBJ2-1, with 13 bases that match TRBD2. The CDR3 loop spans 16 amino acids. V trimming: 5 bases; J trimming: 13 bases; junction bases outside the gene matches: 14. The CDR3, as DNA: TGTGCCAGCAGTCTACCTCGACTAGCGGGAGGAGGGATTCAGTTCTTC. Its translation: CASSLPRLAGGGIQFF.

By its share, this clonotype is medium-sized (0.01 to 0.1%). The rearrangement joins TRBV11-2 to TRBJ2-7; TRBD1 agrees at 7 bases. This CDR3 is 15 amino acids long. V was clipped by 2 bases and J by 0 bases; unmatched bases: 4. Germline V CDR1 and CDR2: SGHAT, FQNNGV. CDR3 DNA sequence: TGTGCCAGCAGCTTAACCCGGACAGGCTCCTACGAGCAGTACTTC. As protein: CASSLTRTGSYEQYF.

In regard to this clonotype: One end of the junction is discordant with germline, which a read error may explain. The CDR3 sequence is CASSPELGGLGMQYF. DNA for the CDR3: TGTGCCAGCAGCCCGGAACTTGGGGGCCTGGGTATGCAGTATTTC. The chain recombines TRBV7-6 with TRBJ2-3, with D tentatively TRBD1 (6 bases). Germline V gene data show CDR1 as SGHVS and CDR2 as FNYEAQ. There are 15 residues in the CDR3.

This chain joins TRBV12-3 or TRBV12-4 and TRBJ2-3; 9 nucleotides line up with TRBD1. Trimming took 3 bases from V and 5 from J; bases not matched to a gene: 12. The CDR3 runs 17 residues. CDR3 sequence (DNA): TGTGCCAGCAGTTTTCGTAGGGGCAGGGGACAGGGAGATACGCAGTATTTT. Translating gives CASSFRRGRGQGDTQYF.

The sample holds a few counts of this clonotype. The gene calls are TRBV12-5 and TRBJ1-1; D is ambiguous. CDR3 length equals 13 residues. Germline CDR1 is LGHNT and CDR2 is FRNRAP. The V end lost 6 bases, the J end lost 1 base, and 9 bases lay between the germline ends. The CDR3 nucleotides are TGTGCTAGTGGCAAGGAGGGGAACACTGAAGCTTTCTTT. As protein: CASGKEGNTEAFF.

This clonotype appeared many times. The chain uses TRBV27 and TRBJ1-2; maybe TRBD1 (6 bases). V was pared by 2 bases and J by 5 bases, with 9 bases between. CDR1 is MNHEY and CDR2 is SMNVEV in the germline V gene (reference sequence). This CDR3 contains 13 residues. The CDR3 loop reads CASSLKGEYGYTF. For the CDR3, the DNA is TGTGCCAGCAGTTTAAAGGGGGAATATGGCTACACCTTC.

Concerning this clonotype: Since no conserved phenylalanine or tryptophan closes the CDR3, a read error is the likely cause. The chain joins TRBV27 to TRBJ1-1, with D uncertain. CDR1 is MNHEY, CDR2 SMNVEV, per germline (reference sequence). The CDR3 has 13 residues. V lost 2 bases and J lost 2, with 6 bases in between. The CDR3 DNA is TGTGCCAGCAGTTTAATGGACAACACTGAAGCTTTCCTT. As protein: CASSLMDNTEAFL.

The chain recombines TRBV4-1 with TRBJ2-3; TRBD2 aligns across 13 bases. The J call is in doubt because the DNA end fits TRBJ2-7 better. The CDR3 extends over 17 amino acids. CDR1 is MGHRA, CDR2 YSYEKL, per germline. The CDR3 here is CASSQDETSGRVYEQYF. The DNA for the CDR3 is TGCGCCAGCAGCCAAGATGAAACTAGCGGGAGGGTCTACGAGCAGTACTTC.

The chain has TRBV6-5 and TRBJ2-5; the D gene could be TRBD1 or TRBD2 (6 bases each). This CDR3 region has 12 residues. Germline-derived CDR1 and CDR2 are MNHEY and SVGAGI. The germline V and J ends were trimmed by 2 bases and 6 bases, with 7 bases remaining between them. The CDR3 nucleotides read TGTGCCAGCAGTTACGGGGGGCAGACCCAGTACTTC. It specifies CASSYGGQTQYF.

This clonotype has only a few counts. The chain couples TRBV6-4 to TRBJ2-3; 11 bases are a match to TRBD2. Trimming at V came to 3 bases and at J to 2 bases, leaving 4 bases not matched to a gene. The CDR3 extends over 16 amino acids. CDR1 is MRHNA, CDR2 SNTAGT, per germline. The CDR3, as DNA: TGTGCCAGCAGTGATTCGACTAGCGGGGACACAGATACGCAGTATTTT. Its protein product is CASSDSTSGDTDTQYF.

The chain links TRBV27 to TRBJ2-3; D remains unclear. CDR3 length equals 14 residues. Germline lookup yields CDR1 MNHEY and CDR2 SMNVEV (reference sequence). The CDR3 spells CASLRAARTNAQYF. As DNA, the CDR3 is TGTGCGAGCCTACGGGCTGCGAGAACTAATGCGCAGTATTTT.

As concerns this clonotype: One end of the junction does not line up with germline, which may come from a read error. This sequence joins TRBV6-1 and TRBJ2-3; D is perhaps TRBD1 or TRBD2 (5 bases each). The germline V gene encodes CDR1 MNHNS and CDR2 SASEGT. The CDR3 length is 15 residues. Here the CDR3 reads CASSLGLGAKDTQYF. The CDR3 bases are TGTGCCAGCAGCCTGGGGCTGGGAGCGAAAGATACGCAGTATTTC.

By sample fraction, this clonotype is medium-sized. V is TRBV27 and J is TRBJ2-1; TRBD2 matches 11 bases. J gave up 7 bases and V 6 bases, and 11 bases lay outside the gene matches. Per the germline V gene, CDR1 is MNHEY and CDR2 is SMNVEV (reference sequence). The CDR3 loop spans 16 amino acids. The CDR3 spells CASRTTSGSLFNEQFF. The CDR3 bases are TGTGCCAGCAGGACCACTAGCGGGAGCCTTTTTAATGAGCAGTTCTTC.

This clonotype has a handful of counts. The CDR3 spells CASSQLRLVRPYNEQFF. For the CDR3, the DNA is TGCGCCAGCAGCCAACTGAGGTTGGTGCGGCCCTACAATGAGCAGTTCTTC. The V gene is TRBV4-1, the J gene TRBJ2-1, with D uncertain. The CDR3 has 17 amino acids. Germline-derived CDR1 and CDR2 are MGHRA and YSYEKL. V gave up 2 bases and J gave up 2 bases, with 16 bases separating them.

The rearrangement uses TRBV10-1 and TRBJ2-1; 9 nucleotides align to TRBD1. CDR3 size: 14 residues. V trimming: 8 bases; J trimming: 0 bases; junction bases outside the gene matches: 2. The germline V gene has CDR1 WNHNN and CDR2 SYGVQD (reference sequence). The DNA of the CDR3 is TGCGCCAGCGGGACAGGGAGCTCCTACAATGAGCAGTTCTTC. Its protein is CASGTGSSYNEQFF.

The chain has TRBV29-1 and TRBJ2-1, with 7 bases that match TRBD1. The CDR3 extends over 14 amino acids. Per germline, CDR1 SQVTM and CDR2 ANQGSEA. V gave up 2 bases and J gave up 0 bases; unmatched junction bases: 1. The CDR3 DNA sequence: TGCAGCGTTGAATCAGGGGGCTCCTACAATGAGCAGTTCTTC. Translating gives CSVESGGSYNEQFF.

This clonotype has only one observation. CDR3 residues: CAAKGRGEGDTQYF. In DNA form, the CDR3 reads TGTGCCGCCAAGGGGCGGGGTGAGGGAGACACCCAGTACTTC. This chain uses TRBV10-3 with TRBJ2-4, with a possible D match to TRBD2 (6 bases). Germline V lookup: CDR1 ENHRY, CDR2 SYGVKD. The V and J ends lost 11 bases and 13 bases respectively, with 27 bases between them. The CDR3 spans 14 residues.

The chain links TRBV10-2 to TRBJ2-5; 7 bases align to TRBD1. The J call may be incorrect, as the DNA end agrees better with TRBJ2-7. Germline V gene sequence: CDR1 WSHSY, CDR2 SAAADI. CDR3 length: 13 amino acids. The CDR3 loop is CASSTGVSYEQYF. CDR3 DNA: TGCGCCAGCAGTACAGGGGTTTCCTACGAGCAGTACTTC.

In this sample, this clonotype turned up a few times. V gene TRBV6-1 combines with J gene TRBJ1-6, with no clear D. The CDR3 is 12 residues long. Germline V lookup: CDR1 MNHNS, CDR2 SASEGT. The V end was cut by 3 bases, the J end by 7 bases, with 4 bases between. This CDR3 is CASSEPNSPLHF. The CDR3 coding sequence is TGTGCCAGCAGTGAGCCAAATTCACCCCTCCACTTT.

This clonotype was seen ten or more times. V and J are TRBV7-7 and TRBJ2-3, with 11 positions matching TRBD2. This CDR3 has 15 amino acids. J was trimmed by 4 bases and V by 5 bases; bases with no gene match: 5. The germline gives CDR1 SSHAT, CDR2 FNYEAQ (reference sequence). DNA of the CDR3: TGTGCCAGCAGCAGTGGACTAGCGGGCCCAGATACGCAGTATTTT. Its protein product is CASSSGLAGPDTQYF.

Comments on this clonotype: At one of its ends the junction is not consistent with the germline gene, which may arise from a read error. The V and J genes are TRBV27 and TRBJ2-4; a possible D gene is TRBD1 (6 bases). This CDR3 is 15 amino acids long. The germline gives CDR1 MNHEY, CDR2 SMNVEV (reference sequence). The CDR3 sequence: CASRTGLGAKNIQYF. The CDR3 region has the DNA TGTGCCAGCCGTACGGGGCTGGGGGCCAAAAATATTCAGTACTTC.

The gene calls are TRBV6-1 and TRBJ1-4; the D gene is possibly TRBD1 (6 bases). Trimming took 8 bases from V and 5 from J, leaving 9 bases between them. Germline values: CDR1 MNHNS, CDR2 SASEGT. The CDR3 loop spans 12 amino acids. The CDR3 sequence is CASYRANEKLFF. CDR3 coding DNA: TGTGCCAGCTACAGGGCGAATGAAAAACTGTTTTTT.

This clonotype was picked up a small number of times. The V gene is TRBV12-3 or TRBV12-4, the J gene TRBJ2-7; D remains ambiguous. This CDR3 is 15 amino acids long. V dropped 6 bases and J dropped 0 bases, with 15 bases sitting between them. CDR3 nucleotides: TGTGCCAGCAGCGACCGACATCCGAGCTCCTACGAGCAGTACGTC. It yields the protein CASSDRHPSSYEQYV.